The entry below gives a single T cell receptor beta chain sequence along with its context. The CDR3 is 13 amino acids. CDR1 MDHEN and CDR2 SYDVKM come from the germline V gene. This sample is part of a study of tumor-infiltrating lymphocytes in oesophageal squamous cell carcinoma. MiXCR was run by TCRdb on the PCR reads, yielding one entry per CDR3 protein. The sample includes some 21,000 distinct CDR3 sequences, roughly 36% of them seen just once. V gene TRBV28 combines with J gene TRBJ2-5; D may be TRBD1 (5 bases). The J call could be wrong; TRBJ2-1 is a better fit for the DNA end. Material for sequencing was esophageal tumor tissue. The sequence was obtained from a male donor with esophageal squamous cell carcinoma. The CDR3 DNA reads TGTGCCAGCAGTCTAAGGGGTCCCTACGAGCAGTTCTTC. It encodes CASSLRGPYEQFF.